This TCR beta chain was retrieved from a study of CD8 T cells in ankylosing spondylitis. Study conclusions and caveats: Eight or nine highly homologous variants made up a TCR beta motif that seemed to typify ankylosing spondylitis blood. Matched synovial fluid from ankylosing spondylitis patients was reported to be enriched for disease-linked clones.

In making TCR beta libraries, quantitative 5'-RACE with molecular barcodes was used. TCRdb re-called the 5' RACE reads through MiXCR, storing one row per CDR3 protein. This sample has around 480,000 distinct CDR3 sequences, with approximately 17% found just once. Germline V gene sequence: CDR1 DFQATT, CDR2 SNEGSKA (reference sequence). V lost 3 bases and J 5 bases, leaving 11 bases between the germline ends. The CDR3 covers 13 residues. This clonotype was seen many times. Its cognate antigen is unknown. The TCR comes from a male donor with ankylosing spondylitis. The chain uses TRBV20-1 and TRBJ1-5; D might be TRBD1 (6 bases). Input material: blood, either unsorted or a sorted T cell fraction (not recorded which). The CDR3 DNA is TGCAGTGCTAGGGCCACAGGGTATCAGCCCCAGCATTTT. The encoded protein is CSARATGYQPQHF.